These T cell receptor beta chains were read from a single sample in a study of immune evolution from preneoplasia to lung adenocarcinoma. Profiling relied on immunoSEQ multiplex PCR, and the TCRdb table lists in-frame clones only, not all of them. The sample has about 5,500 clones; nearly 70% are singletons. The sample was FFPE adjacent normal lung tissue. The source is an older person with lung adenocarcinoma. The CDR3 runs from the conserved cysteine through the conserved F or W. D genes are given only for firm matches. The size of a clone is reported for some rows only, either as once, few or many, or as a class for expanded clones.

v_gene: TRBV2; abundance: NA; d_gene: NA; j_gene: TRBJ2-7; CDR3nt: TGTGCCAGCAAGTGGTTAGCGGACTACGAGCAGTACTTC; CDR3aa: CASKWLADYEQYF
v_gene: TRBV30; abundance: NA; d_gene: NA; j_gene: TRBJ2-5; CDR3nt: TGTGCCTGGAGTGTTGGAGGGACCTACCTGGGAGAGACCCAGTACTTC; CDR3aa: CAWSVGGTYLGETQYF
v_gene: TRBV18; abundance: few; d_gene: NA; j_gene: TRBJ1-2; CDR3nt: TGTGCCAGCTCACCCGATCTCTATGGCTACACCTTC; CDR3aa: CASSPDLYGYTF
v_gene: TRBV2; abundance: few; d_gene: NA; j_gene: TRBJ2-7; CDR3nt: TGTGCCAGCAGTCCAGGGTTCTCCAACCACTACGAGCAGTACTTC; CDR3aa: CASSPGFSNHYEQYF
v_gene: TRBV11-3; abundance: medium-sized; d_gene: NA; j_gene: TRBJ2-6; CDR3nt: TGTGCCAGCAGCTCAAACCGCGTCCCGACTGGGGCCAACGTCCTGACTTTC; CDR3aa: CASSSNRVPTGANVLTF
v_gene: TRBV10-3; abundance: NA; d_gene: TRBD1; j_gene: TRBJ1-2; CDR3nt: TGTGCCATCAAAGGCCAGGGGGCGGACTATGGCTACACCTTC; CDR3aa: CAIKGQGADYGYTF
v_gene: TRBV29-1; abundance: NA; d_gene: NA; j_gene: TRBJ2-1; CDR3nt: TGCAGCGTTTCCTCCTACAATGAGCAGTTCTTC; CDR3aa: CSVSSYNEQFF
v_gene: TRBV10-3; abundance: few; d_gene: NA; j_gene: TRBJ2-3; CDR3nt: TGTGCCATCAGTGAGTCTAGGACAGATACGCAGTATTTT; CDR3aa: CAISESRTDTQYF
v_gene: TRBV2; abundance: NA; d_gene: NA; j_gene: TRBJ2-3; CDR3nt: TGTGCCAGCAGTGAAGACAGGGCAGATACGCAGTATTTT; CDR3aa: CASSEDRADTQYF
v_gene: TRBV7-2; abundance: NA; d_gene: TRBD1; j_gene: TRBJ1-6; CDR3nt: TGTGCCAGCAGCTTCTCGACAGGGTGGTTTAATTCACCCCTCCACTTT; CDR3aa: CASSFSTGWFNSPLHF
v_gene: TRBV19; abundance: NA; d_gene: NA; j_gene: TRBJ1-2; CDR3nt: TGTGTCAGTAGTAGGACAGCTACTAACTATGGCTACACCTTC; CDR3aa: CVSSRTATNYGYTF
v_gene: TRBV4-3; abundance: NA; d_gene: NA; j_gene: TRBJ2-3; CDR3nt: TGCGCCAGCAGCCACGGGGGACAGTCAGGGCTAACAGATACGCAGTATTTT; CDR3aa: CASSHGGQSGLTDTQYF
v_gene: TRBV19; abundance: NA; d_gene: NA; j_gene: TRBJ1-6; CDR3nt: TGTGCCAGTAGTATCCAGGCTCTAAATTCACCCCTCCACTTT; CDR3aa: CASSIQALNSPLHF
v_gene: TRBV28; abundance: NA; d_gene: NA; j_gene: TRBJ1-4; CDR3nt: TGTGCCAGCAGCCTTGCCGGGGAAAAACTGTTTTTT; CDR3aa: CASSLAGEKLFF
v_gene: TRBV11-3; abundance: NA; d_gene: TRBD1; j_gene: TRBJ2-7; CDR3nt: TGTGCCAGCAGCTTTGGGACAGGGGACGAGCAGTACTTC; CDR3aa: CASSFGTGDEQYF
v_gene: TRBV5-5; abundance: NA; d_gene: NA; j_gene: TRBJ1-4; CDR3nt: TGTGCCAGCGCGACACTTGGACAGCTTGATGAAAAACTGTTTTTT; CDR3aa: CASATLGQLDEKLFF
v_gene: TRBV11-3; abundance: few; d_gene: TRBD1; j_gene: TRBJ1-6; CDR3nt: TGTGCCAGCAGCTTCACAGGGGTTAATTCACCCCTCCACTTT; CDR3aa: CASSFTGVNSPLHF
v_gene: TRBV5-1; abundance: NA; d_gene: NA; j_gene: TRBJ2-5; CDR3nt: TGCGCCAGCAGCTTGTGGGGATACGAGACCCAGTACTTC; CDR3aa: CASSLWGYETQYF
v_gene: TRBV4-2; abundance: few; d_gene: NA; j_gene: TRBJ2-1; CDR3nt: TGTGCCAGCAGCCAAGCGGCGGGGGCCGGTACGCAGACCTACAATGAGCAGTTCTTC; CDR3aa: CASSQAAGAGTQTYNEQFF
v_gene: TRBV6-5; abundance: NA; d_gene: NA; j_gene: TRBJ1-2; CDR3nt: TGTGCCAGCAGGGAGCGGGACACAGCACGCTATGGCTACACCTTC; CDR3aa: CASRERDTARYGYTF
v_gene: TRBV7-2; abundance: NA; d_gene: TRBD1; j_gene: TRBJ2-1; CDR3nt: TGTGCCAGCACCTCCCGGGGGACAGGGTACAATGAGCAGTTCTTC; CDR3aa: CASTSRGTGYNEQFF
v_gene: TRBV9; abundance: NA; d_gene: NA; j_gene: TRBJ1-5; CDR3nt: TGTGCCAGCAGCCTAGGGGCAGGCAATCAGCCCCAGCATTTT; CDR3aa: CASSLGAGNQPQHF
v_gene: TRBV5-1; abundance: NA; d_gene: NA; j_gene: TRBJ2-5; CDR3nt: TGCGCCAGCAGTCACAACAACCAAGAGACCCAGTACTTC; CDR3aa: CASSHNNQETQYF
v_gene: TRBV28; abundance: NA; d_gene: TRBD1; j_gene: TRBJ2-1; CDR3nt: TGTGCCAGCAGTTTCCGTGGACAGGGAAGAATCTACAATGAGCAGTTCTTC; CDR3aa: CASSFRGQGRIYNEQFF
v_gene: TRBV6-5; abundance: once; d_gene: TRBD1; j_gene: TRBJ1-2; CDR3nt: TGTGCCAGCACCCCCGGGACAGGGATTTATGGCTACACCTTC; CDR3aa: CASTPGTGIYGYTF
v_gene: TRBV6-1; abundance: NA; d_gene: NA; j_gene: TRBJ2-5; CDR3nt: TGTGCCAGCAGTGAAAGTTTTCGGGACGGCGAAACCCAGTACTTC; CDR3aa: CASSESFRDGETQYF
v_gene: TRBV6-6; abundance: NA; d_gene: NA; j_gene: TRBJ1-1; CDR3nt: TGTGCCAGCAGTTCCCCAGGTGGGAGGAACACTGAAGCTTTCTTT; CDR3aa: CASSSPGGRNTEAFF
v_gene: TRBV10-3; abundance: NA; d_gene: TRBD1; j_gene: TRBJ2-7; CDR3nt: TGTGCCATCAGTGACCCCACCGGGACAGGGGGAATCTACGAGCAGTACTTC; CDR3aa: CAISDPTGTGGIYEQYF
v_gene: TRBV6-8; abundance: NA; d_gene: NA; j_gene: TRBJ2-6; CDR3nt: TGTGCCAGCAGTTACTCGAAAGGGGACGGGGCCAACGTCCTGACTTTC; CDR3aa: CASSYSKGDGANVLTF
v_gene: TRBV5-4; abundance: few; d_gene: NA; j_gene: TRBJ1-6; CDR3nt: TGTGCCAGCAGCTGGCAGGGTTATTCACCCCTCCACTTT; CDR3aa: CASSWQGYSPLHF
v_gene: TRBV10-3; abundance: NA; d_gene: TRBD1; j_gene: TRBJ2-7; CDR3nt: TGTGCCATCAGTGAAGCCGACGGGACAGGGGCCTACGAGCAGTACTTC; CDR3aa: CAISEADGTGAYEQYF
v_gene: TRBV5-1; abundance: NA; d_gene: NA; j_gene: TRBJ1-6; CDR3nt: TGCGCCAGCAGCCGACAGGCAATGGGGAATTCACCCCTCCACTTT; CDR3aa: CASSRQAMGNSPLHF
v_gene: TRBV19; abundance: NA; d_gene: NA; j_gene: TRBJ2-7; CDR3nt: TGTGCCAGTAGTCTGCTTTGGGGAGGTGGATACGAGCAGTACTTC; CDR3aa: CASSLLWGGGYEQYF
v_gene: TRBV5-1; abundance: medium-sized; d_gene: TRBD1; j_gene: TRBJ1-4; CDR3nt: TGCGCCAGCGCCAAGACAGGGGGCGCGAGAGAAAAACTGTTTTTT; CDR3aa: CASAKTGGAREKLFF
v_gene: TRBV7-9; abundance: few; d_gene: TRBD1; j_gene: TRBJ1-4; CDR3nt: TGTGCCAGCAGCGTTGACAGGGATTTGGAAAAACTGTTTTTT; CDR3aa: CASSVDRDLEKLFF
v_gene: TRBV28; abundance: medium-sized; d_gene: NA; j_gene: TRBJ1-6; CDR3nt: TGTGCCAGCAGTTTGGGCAGGGGTACCTCACCCCTCCACTTT; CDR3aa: CASSLGRGTSPLHF
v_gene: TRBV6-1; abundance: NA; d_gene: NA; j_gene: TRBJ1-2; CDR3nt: TGTGCCAGCAGTGATACGCAGATAATCCTTTTC; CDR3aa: CASSDTQIILF
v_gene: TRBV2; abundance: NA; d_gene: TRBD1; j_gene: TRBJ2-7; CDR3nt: TGTGCCAGCAGTGGCAGGGGGATCTACGAGCAGTACTTC; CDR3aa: CASSGRGIYEQYF
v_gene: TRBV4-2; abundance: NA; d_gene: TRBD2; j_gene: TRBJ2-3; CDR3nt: TGTGCCAGCAGCCAAGATCCGAGCGGGGGGGCCTTAGATACGCAGTATTTT; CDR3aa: CASSQDPSGGALDTQYF
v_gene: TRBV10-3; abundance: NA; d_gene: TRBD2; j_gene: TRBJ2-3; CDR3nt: TGTGCCATCAGGAAAAACGGGGGGGCCTTGGATACGCAGTATTTT; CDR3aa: CAIRKNGGALDTQYF
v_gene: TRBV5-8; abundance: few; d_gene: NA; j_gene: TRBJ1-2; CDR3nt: TGTGCCAGCAGTCGGAATACTAACTATGGCTACACCTTC; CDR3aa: CASSRNTNYGYTF
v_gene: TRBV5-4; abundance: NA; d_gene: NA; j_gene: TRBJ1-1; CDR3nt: TGTGCCAGCAGCTTGGGAATCCTGAGGGGATCCAGCGCTGAAGCTTTCTTT; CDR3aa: CASSLGILRGSSAEAFF
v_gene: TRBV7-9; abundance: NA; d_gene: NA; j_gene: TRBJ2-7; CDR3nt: TGTGCCAGCAGCGACGCGGGACGACCCTACGAGCAGTACTTC; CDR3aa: CASSDAGRPYEQYF
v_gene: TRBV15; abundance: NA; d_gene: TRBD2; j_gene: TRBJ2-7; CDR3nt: TGTGCCACCAGCAGAGAGGGGGGGGGTTACGAGCAGTACTTC; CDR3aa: CATSREGGGYEQYF
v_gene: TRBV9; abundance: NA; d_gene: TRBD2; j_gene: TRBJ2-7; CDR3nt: TGTGCCAGCAGCCCGGGACTAGCGGGGGCCGAGCAGTACTTC; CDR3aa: CASSPGLAGAEQYF
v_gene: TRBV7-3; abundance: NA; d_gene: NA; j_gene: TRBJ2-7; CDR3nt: TGTGCCAGCAGCTTCACACAGGTCTCCTACGAGCAGTACTTC; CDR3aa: CASSFTQVSYEQYF
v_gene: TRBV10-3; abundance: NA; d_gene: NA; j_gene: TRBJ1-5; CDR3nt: TGTGCCATCAGTGAGACATATAGCAATCAGCCCCAGCATTTT; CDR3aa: CAISETYSNQPQHF
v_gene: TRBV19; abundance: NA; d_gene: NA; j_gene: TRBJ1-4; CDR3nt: TGTGCCAGTAGTATTCCCTGGCGGGATGAAAAACTGTTTTTT; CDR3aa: CASSIPWRDEKLFF
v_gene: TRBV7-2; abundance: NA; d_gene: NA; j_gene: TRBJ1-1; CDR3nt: TGTGCCAGCAGCCAAGGAGCGAACACTGAAGCTTTCTTT; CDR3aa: CASSQGANTEAFF
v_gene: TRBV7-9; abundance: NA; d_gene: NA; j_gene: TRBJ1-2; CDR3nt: TGTGCCAGCAGCCTAGAGCCCCCCGGTTGGGCGGGCTACACCTTC; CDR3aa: CASSLEPPGWAGYTF
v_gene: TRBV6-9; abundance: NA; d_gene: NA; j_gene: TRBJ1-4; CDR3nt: TGTGCCAGCAGTCCGCCCGGAGAAGGGAATGAAAAACTGTTTTTT; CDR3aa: CASSPPGEGNEKLFF
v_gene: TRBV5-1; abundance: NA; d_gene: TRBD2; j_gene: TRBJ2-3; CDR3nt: TGCGCCAGCAGCACGCGACTAGCGGGGGGGACAGATACGCAGTATTTT; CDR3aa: CASSTRLAGGTDTQYF
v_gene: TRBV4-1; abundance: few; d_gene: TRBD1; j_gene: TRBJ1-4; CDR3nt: TGCGCCAGCAGACAGACAGGGACGGGTGAAAAACTGTTTTTT; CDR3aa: CASRQTGTGEKLFF
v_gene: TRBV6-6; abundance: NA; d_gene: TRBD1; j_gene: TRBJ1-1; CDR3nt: TGTGCCATCTTGGACAGGGACCCTTTGAACACTGAAGCTTTCTTT; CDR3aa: CAILDRDPLNTEAFF
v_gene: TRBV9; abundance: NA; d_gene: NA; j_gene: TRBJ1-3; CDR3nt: TGTGCCAGCAGCGTAGAGGTTTGGACGGACTCTGGAAACACCATATATTTT; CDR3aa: CASSVEVWTDSGNTIYF
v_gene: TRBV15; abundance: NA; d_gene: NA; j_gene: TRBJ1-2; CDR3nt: TGTGCCACCAGCAGAGCCGGCCAAACAACTCAGGCTAATCGCTACACCTTC; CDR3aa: CATSRAGQTTQANRYTF
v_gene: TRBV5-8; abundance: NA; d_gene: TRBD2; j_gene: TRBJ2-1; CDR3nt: TGTGCCAGCAGCTTTCAGCGGGGGGGCCGGGTCTATGAGCAGTTCTTC; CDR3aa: CASSFQRGGRVYEQFF